The rows below give T cell receptor beta chains drawn from one sample of a study of blood T cell repertoires in COVID-19. Sequencing was performed with immunoSEQ multiplex PCR; in TCRdb, only in-frame clones are kept and a portion is missing. The sample includes roughly 29,000 clones, 70% to 90% of them seen just once. Sample: peripheral blood. These receptors all come from a woman aged 80 or over with COVID-19, enrolled during active disease. Both conserved end residues are part of each CDR3. A D gene is named only where the DNA matches it firmly. Rows may omit the clone size; those that give it use once, few, many or a size class.

TRBJ1-6 | TRBD1 | - | TRBV28 | TGTGCCAGCAGTTTATCCCCGACAGGGAAGGGTTATAATTCACCCCTCCACTTT | CASSLSPTGKGYNSPLHF
TRBJ2-5 | TRBD2 | - | TRBV6-5 | TGTGCCAGCAGTTACAGGGGAGGACTAGCGGGGGGTACCCAGTACTTC | CASSYRGGLAGGTQYF
TRBJ2-7 | - | - | TRBV5-6 | TGTGCCAGCAGCTCCCAACAGGGTATCTACGAGCAGTACTTC | CASSSQQGIYEQYF
TRBJ1-6 | - | - | TRBV10-2 | TGCGCCAGCAGACAGGGTGTTAAGGATTCACCCCTCCACTTT | CASRQGVKDSPLHF
TRBJ2-2 | TRBD1 | once | TRBV5-1 | TGCGCCAGCACTGAACAGGGGTCGTACCCCGGGGAGCTGTTTTTT | CASTEQGSYPGELFF
TRBJ2-1 | - | - | TRBV3-1/TRBV3-2 | TGTGCCAGCAGCCAAATGGCCGTGCATGAGCAGTTCTTC | CASSQMAVHEQFF
TRBJ1-6 | TRBD1 | - | TRBV4-1 | TGCGCCAGCAGCCAACACTACCGGGACAGGGCCGTTAATTCACCCCTCCACTTT | CASSQHYRDRAVNSPLHF
TRBJ2-4 | - | once | TRBV7-2 | TGTGCCAGCAGCTTAGGTCGGGGTGCAAACATTCAGTACTTC | CASSLGRGANIQYF
TRBJ2-2 | TRBD2 | - | TRBV5-5 | TGTGCCAGCAGCAAAGGACTAGCGGGGGCCGGGGAGCTGTTTTTT | CASSKGLAGAGELFF
TRBJ1-2 | - | - | TRBV2 | TGTGCCAGCAGGAGGACTCCAGATGGCTACACCTTC | CASRRTPDGYTF
TRBJ1-3 | TRBD1 | - | TRBV30 | TGTGCCTGGAGTGTAAGGTCAGGGGGATCGGCTGGAAACACCATATATTTT | CAWSVRSGGSAGNTIYF
TRBJ2-6 | - | - | TRBV29-1 | TGCAGCGTTGATTCCAGTTCTGGGGCCAACGTCCTGACTTTC | CSVDSSSGANVLTF
TRBJ1-2 | - | - | TRBV20-1 | TGCAGCGGGAGGACGAACCTCGGCTACACCTTC | CSGRTNLGYTF
TRBJ2-3 | TRBD2 | - | TRBV5-1 | TGCGCCAGCAGCTCTCACAACCTGACTAGCGGGGGGGATAGCACAGATACGCAGTATTTT | CASSSHNLTSGGDSTDTQYF
TRBJ1-5 | - | - | TRBV27 | TGTGCCAGCAGTTTGCGTCTTCGGCAGCCCCAGCATTTT | CASSLRLRQPQHF
TRBJ1-5 | TRBD1 | - | TRBV7-2 | TGTGCCAGCAGCTTAGTAGGGACAGGGCAGCAGCCCCAGCATTTT | CASSLVGTGQQPQHF
TRBJ1-1 | - | - | TRBV18 | TGTGCCAGCTCACCCAGGGGCGGATCGAACACTGAAGCTTTCTTT | CASSPRGGSNTEAFF
TRBJ1-2 | - | - | TRBV27 | TGTGCCAGCAGTTTATTACGGGATCCCTATGGCTACACCTTC | CASSLLRDPYGYTF
TRBJ2-1 | TRBD2 | - | TRBV5-6 | TGTGCCAGCAGCTTAGGGACTAGCGGGGTAAACAATGAGCAGTTCTTC | CASSLGTSGVNNEQFF
TRBJ1-6 | TRBD1 | - | TRBV28 | TGTGCCAGCAGCCTACAGGGGAGCTCCTATAATTCACCCCTCCACTTT | CASSLQGSSYNSPLHF
TRBJ1-1 | - | few | TRBV6-5 | TGTGCCAGCACCTCAGGGTCAGGCACTGAAGCTTTCTTT | CASTSGSGTEAFF
TRBJ2-1 | TRBD1 | - | TRBV27 | TGTGCCAGCAGTTTAATTGGGACAGGGGGCGCGGGTGAGCAGTTCTTC | CASSLIGTGGAGEQFF
TRBJ2-3 | - | - | TRBV19 | TGTGCCAGTAGTATAGGTCGGACAGGAGGGGCGGATACGCAGTATTTT | CASSIGRTGGADTQYF
TRBJ2-4 | TRBD1 | - | TRBV29-1 | TGCAGCGCATCCGGGACAGGGGGGATACTAAACATTCAGTACTTC | CSASGTGGILNIQYF
TRBJ2-4 | TRBD2 | - | TRBV7-2 | TGTGCCAGCAGCCTACGGACTAGCGGGGATTTAGCCAAAAACATTCAGTACTTC | CASSLRTSGDLAKNIQYF
TRBJ2-7 | TRBD2 | - | TRBV6-2/TRBV6-3 | TGTGCCAGCAGTTACGAGCGGGGGGCCTACGAGCAGTACTTC | CASSYERGAYEQYF
TRBJ1-5 | - | - | TRBV7-6 | TGTGCCAGCAGCTTAGACCCCCCGACAGAAGGGCATCAGCCCCAGCATTTT | CASSLDPPTEGHQPQHF
TRBJ1-1 | - | once | TRBV2 | TGTGCCAGCAGTTTCAGGGAGAACACTGAAGCTTTCTTT | CASSFRENTEAFF
TRBJ2-2 | TRBD1 | once | TRBV27 | TGTGCCAGCAGTTTATTAGGACAGGGGTACACCGGGGAGCTGTTTTTT | CASSLLGQGYTGELFF
TRBJ2-5 | - | - | TRBV3-1/TRBV3-2 | TGTGCCAGCAAAAGGAGCGCCACCGCCGGGTTCCAGTACTTC | CASKRSATAGFQYF
TRBJ1-6 | - | - | TRBV6-4 | TGTGCCAGCAGTGAGGGAGCCAATTCACCCCTCCACTTT | CASSEGANSPLHF
TRBJ1-2 | - | - | TRBV19 | TGTGCCAGTATTAGGACAGCAGGTCGTCCTAACTATGGCTACACCTTC | CASIRTAGRPNYGYTF
TRBJ1-1 | - | medium-sized | TRBV4-1 | TGCGCCAGCAGCCATCTCCCCGGCGGGAACACTGAAGCTTTCTTT | CASSHLPGGNTEAFF
TRBJ1-4 | - | - | TRBV6-4 | TGTGCCAGCAGCAGGGAAACGAATGAAAAACTGTTTTTT | CASSRETNEKLFF
TRBJ2-2 | TRBD2 | - | TRBV5-4 | TGTGCCAGCAGCTTGACTAGCGGGGGGGCCGGGGAGCTGTTTTTT | CASSLTSGGAGELFF
TRBJ1-3 | - | - | TRBV19 | TGTGCCAGTAGTAAATCAGTGCTCTCTGGAAACACCATATATTTT | CASSKSVLSGNTIYF
TRBJ2-3 | - | - | TRBV9 | TGTGCCAGCAGCGTAGACGGTCAGGGTTCAGATACGCAGTATTTT | CASSVDGQGSDTQYF
TRBJ2-1 | TRBD2 | - | TRBV12-5 | TGTGCTAGTGGTGCACTAGCGGGGGGTTACAATGAGCAGTTCTTC | CASGALAGGYNEQFF
TRBJ2-5 | - | - | TRBV5-1 | TGCGCCAGCAGCCGAAATACAGGGTCGGAGACCCAGTACTTC | CASSRNTGSETQYF
TRBJ2-5 | TRBD2 | once | TRBV19 | TGTGCCAGTAGACCCCAAGGGACACCTAGACTAGCGGGGGACCAAGAGACCCAGTACTTC | CASRPQGTPRLAGDQETQYF